This T cell receptor (beta chain) was sequenced during a study of T-cell reconstitution after alpha-beta-depleted transplantation in children. Whole-study findings and limits: When one year had passed after transplant, most T-cell counts and diversity came from newly produced T cells. Some patients owed their high day-60 TCRbeta diversity to surviving recipient T cells and thymic progenitors. There were reportedly several hundred expanded graft clones from which alpha-beta T cells came about two months after transplant.

Points on this clonotype: What it binds is unknown.

It was with unique molecular identifiers that the TCRbeta library was prepared. Using its own MiXCR run on the PCR reads, TCRdb lists one record per CDR3 protein. The data show fewer than 550,000 distinct CDR3 sequences, roughly 11% seen once. Trimming took 1 base from V and 1 from J; bases not matched to a gene: 6. The CDR3 is 17 amino acids. Sequencing was performed on PBMCs, mostly from graft donor cells, taken 180 days after TCRalphabeta/CD19-depleted stem cell transplant. The rearrangement links TRBV12-3 or TRBV12-4 to TRBJ2-3; the match to TRBD2 covers 9 bases. This sequence originates from a female patient aged 2 to 10 who had a stem cell transplant for aplastic anemia, so the T cells may come from the graft donor. CDR3 region: CASSLGLQRGGTDTQYF. The CDR3 region has the DNA TGTGCCAGCAGTTTAGGCCTCCAGCGGGGGGGCACAGATACGCAGTATTTT.